These T cell receptor beta chains were read from a single sample in a study of T cells in Graves' hyperthyroidism and ophthalmopathy. TCRdb analysed the multiplex PCR reads with MiXCR anew, one entry per CDR3 protein. The table has 400,000 to 500,000 distinct CDR3 sequences, approximately 13% seen once. The sequenced sample consisted of blood. The receptors come from a woman aged 18 to 35 with Graves' hyperthyroidism. Both conserved end residues are part of each CDR3. A D gene is named only where the DNA matches it firmly. Clone size, where shown, is once, few, many, or a class for clones that have expanded.

d_gene	abundance	v_gene	j_gene	CDR3aa	CDR3nt
TRBD1	many	TRBV28	TRBJ2-7	CASSDPGQGLSYEQYF	TGTGCCAGCAGCGATCCGGGACAGGGCCTCTCCTACGAGCAGTACTTC
-	many	TRBV6-1	TRBJ1-2	CASRATANYGYTF	TGTGCCAGCAGAGCGACAGCAAACTATGGCTACACCTTC
TRBD2	few	TRBV3-1	TRBJ2-7	CASSPSSGPPYEQYF	TGTGCCAGCAGCCCGTCTAGCGGTCCCCCCTACGAGCAGTACTTC
TRBD1	many	TRBV12-3/TRBV12-4	TRBJ2-7	CASSKRQGSVLQYF	TGTGCCAGCAGCAAAAGACAGGGGAGCGTATTGCAGTACTTC
TRBD1	once	TRBV5-1	TRBJ2-1	CASSRGQGADEQFF	TGCGCCAGCAGCAGGGGACAGGGGGCCGATGAGCAGTTCTTC
TRBD1	many	TRBV30	TRBJ1-1	CAWSGTGGSEAFF	TGTGCCTGGAGTGGGACAGGGGGCTCTGAAGCTTTCTTT
TRBD1	few	TRBV14	TRBJ2-7	CASSLLRDRGHEQYF	TGTGCCAGCAGCTTACTCCGGGACAGGGGTCACGAGCAGTACTTC
TRBD2	-	TRBV3-1	TRBJ2-2	CASSQRAGVVAGELFF	TGTGCCAGCAGCCAAAGGGCGGGAGTGGTCGCCGGGGAGCTGTTTTTT
-	-	TRBV25-1	TRBJ2-3	CASSQQGDAQYF	TGTGCCAGCAGTCAACAGGGAGACGCGCAGTATTTT
-	-	TRBV29-1	TRBJ1-3	CGVGGLSGNTIYF	TGCGGCGTCGGGGGTCTCTCTGGAAACACCATATATTTT
TRBD2	many	TRBV7-7	TRBJ2-5	CASSRGTSRQETQYF	TGTGCTAGCAGCCGAGGGACTAGTCGGCAAGAGACCCAGTACTTC
TRBD1	many	TRBV10-3	TRBJ2-7	CAISATRYRQGNVSIGSGEQYF	TGTGCCATCAGTGCAACCCGTTACCGACAGGGGAATGTGAGCATCGGGAGCGGAGAGCAGTACTTC
-	-	TRBV27	TRBJ1-3	CASSYRSGNTIYF	TGTGCCAGCAGTTACCGCTCTGGAAACACCATATATTTT